Below, 22 T cell receptor beta chains from the same sample are listed, as sequenced in a study of blood T cell repertoires in COVID-19. TCRdb's copy holds only in-frame clones and misses some; the assay was immunoSEQ multiplex PCR. This table has about 120,000 clones, approximately 87% appearing once. Sequenced material: peripheral blood. The receptors stem from a man in his sixties with acute or convalescent COVID-19.

The gene calls are TRBV12-3 or TRBV12-4 and TRBJ2-1; the D gene is possibly TRBD1 (5 bases). The CDR3 is 11 residues long. The V and J ends lost 6 bases and 9 bases respectively, with 9 bases between them. The CDR3 DNA is TGTGCCAGCAGCAGGGTTCCTGAGCAGTTCTTC. This encodes CASSRVPEQFF.

This sequence joins TRBV7-9 and TRBJ1-6; no clear D. This CDR3 region has 13 residues. Germline CDR1 and CDR2: SEHNR and FQNEAQ (reference sequence). V was trimmed by 4 bases and J by 11 bases, leaving 12 bases between them. CDR3 loop: CASSSGVLTPLHF. In nucleotides, the CDR3 is TGTGCCAGCAGCTCCGGTGTCTTGACACCCCTCCACTTT.

V usage is TRBV12-5 and J usage is TRBJ2-3, with TRBD2 matching 13 bases. The CDR3 totals 17 residues. V dropped 1 base and J dropped 3; count of bases not matched to a gene: 4. Germline values: CDR1 LGHNT, CDR2 FRNRAP. The CDR3 DNA reads TGTGCTAGTGGTTTGGCCCGACTAGCGGGAGGAACAGATACGCAGTATTTT. The encoded protein is CASGLARLAGGTDTQYF.

The chain links TRBV19 to TRBJ1-1; tentatively, D is TRBD1 (5 bases). The CDR3 spans 15 residues. The V end was cut by 7 bases, the J end by 0 bases, with 15 bases between. Germline lookup yields CDR1 LNHDA and CDR2 SQIVND (reference sequence). CDR3 sequence: CASTPQDIMNTEAFF. The CDR3 DNA reads as TGTGCCAGTACTCCGCAGGACATCATGAACACTGAAGCTTTCTTT.

CDR3 residues: CASSLEGVDTLPSGNTIYF. The CDR3 bases are TGCGCCAGCAGCTTGGAGGGGGTCGACACCTTACCTTCTGGAAACACCATATATTTT. V and J are TRBV5-1 and TRBJ1-3, with TRBD1 as a possible D gene (6 bases). Germline V gene sequence: CDR1 SGHRS, CDR2 YFSETQ. V was shortened by 0 bases and J by 1 base, with 20 bases between the two germline ends. CDR3 size: 19 residues. The complete variable domain, with remaining parts taken from reference TRBV5-1 and TRBJ1-3, reads KAGVTQTPRYLIKTRGQQVTLSCSPISGHRSVSWYQQTPGQGLQFLFEYFSETQRNKGNFPGRFSGRQFSNSRSEMNVSTLELGDSALYLCASSLEGVDTLPSGNTIYFGEGSWLTVV.

J is TRBJ2-7 and V is TRBV6-1; TRBD1 matches 7 bases. Trimming at V came to 4 bases and at J to 0 bases, leaving 12 bases not matched to a gene. This CDR3 region has 17 residues. CDR1 is MNHNS and CDR2 is SASEGT in the germline V gene. CDR3 coding DNA: TGTGCCAGCAGTGCGAACAGGGGCCGAGGGAGCTCCTACGAGCAGTACTTC. This gives the protein CASSANRGRGSSYEQYF.

V usage is TRBV7-9 and J usage is TRBJ2-1, with 7 bases matching TRBD2. The CDR3 covers 14 residues. The J segment lost 2 bases and the V segment lost 5 bases, leaving 3 bases of the junction unmatched. Germline-derived CDR1 and CDR2 are SEHNR and FQNEAQ (reference sequence). The DNA for the CDR3 is TGTGCCAGCAGCCCAGGGAGGGCCTACAATGAGCAGTTCTTC. It translates to CASSPGRAYNEQFF.

Comments on this clone: The same CDR3 arises from other DNA sequences in this sample as well. The chain is built from TRBV15 and TRBJ2-7, with 7 bases that match TRBD1. The CDR3 consists of 15 residues. Germline CDR1 LNHNV, CDR2 YYDKDF (reference sequence). V was clipped by 1 base and J by 2 bases; unmatched bases: 5. The CDR3 is CATSRGQGETYEQYF. The CDR3, as DNA: TGTGCCACCAGCAGAGGACAGGGAGAAACCTACGAGCAGTACTTC.

This clone occurred a few times. The chain carries TRBV6-1 and TRBJ2-3; 9 positions agree with TRBD2. CDR3 size: 16 residues. Germline V gives CDR1 MNHNS, CDR2 SASEGT. V gave up 3 bases and J gave up 3 bases; unmatched junction bases: 7. In DNA form, the CDR3 reads TGTGCCAGCAGTGAGTGGTCTAGCGGGAATACAGATACGCAGTATTTT. It is translated as CASSEWSSGNTDTQYF.

This chain joins TRBV11-3 and TRBJ2-2, with D tentatively TRBD1 (5 bases). V dropped 3 bases and J dropped 5 bases, with 10 bases sitting between them. CDR3 length: 14 amino acids. Germline values: CDR1 SGHNT, CDR2 YENEEA. In nucleotides, the CDR3 is TGTGCCAGCAGCTTGGGGCCACGGACCGGGGAGCTGTTTTTT. The encoded protein is CASSLGPRTGELFF.

This clone turned up a few times. The chain carries TRBV4-2 and TRBJ1-2; the match to TRBD1 covers 8 bases. With V trimmed by 4 bases and J by 1 base, 2 bases remained unmatched. Germline V gene lookup returns CDR1 LGHNA and CDR2 YNFKEQ. This CDR3 is built from 14 residues. DNA of the CDR3: TGTGCCAGCAGCCGAGACAGGGGTAACTATGGCTACACCTTC. It encodes CASSRDRGNYGYTF.

This clone came up once. The chain joins TRBV2 to TRBJ2-4, with 7 bases identical to TRBD1. The CDR3 runs to 15 residues. V shed 4 bases and J 6 bases; nucleotides not matched to a gene: 9. Germline CDR1 SNHLY, CDR2 FYNNEI. The CDR3 region is CASSGGQALGNIQYF. The CDR3 nucleotides are TGTGCCAGCAGTGGAGGACAGGCTCTGGGAAACATTCAGTACTTC.

This clone appeared a single time. The rearrangement uses TRBV7-3 and TRBJ2-3, with 8 bases that match TRBD2. After removal of 4 bases from V and 6 bases from J, the junction contained 9 bases not matched to a gene. This CDR3 has 15 amino acids. Germline lookup yields CDR1 SGHTA and CDR2 FQGTGA. CDR3 residues: CASSSAGRVSDTQYF. Here the CDR3 DNA reads TGTGCCAGCAGCTCCGCCGGGAGGGTGAGCGATACGCAGTATTTT.

This clone was observed a single time. This rearrangement joins TRBV5-3 to TRBJ2-7; D may be TRBD1 (6 bases). TRBV5-3 has ORF status, its function being uncertain. The V and J ends lost 0 bases and 3 bases respectively, with 13 bases between them. The CDR3 is 15 residues long. This chain's CDR3 is CARSLDGTHRYEQYF. The CDR3 bases are TGTGCCAGAAGCTTGGACGGGACACATCGCTACGAGCAGTACTTC.

The chain has TRBV28 and TRBJ2-1, with TRBD1 as a possible D gene (5 bases). The CDR3 runs to 15 residues. V was clipped by 2 bases and J by 7 bases, with 15 bases between them. Germline assignment: CDR1 MDHEN and CDR2 SYDVKM. The CDR3 nucleotides are TGTGCCAGCAGTTTAGATGAAGCAGGGTTGAATGAGCAGTTCTTC. Its translation: CASSLDEAGLNEQFF.

The chain links TRBV6-4 to TRBJ2-7; D not certain. The CDR3 covers 15 residues. V lost 4 bases and J 0 bases, leaving 13 bases between the germline ends. Germline values: CDR1 MRHNA, CDR2 SNTAGT. This CDR3 is CASSVGFPPSYEQYF. In DNA form, the CDR3 reads TGTGCCAGCAGTGTTGGCTTCCCCCCCTCCTACGAGCAGTACTTC.

The rearrangement joins TRBV7-9 to TRBJ2-6; possibly TRBD1 for D (6 bases). The length of the CDR3 is 15 residues. Germline V CDR1 and CDR2: SEHNR, FQNEAQ (reference sequence). V was shortened by 7 bases and J by 2 bases, with 12 bases between the two germline ends. The CDR3 spells CASNKGGTGANVLTF. The CDR3 DNA sequence: TGTGCCAGCAATAAAGGGGGAACTGGGGCCAACGTCCTGACTTTC.

The chain couples TRBV5-4 to TRBJ2-7; the D is unclear. Between the trimmed V and J ends, which lost 0 bases and 3 bases, there was a span of 13 bases. Germline assignment: CDR1 SGHNT and CDR2 YYREEE (reference sequence). The CDR3 is made up of 15 amino acids. This chain's CDR3 is CASSLAGSAVYEQYF. In nucleotides, the CDR3 is TGTGCCAGCAGCTTGGCCGGGTCAGCCGTCTACGAGCAGTACTTC.

In this sample, this clone turned up once. This sequence joins TRBV4-3 and TRBJ2-1; 10 bases fit TRBD2. This CDR3 has 15 residues. From germline, CDR1 is LGHNA and CDR2 YSLEER. V shed 4 bases, J shed 5 bases, and the junction held 5 bases outside the gene matches. CDR3 in amino acids: CASSPGLASNNEQFF. For the CDR3, the DNA is TGCGCCAGCAGCCCGGGACTAGCGTCAAACAATGAGCAGTTCTTC.

The chain couples TRBV27 to TRBJ1-6; D may be TRBD1 (6 bases). Trimming stripped 2 bases from V and 8 bases from J, with 10 bases between. This CDR3 has 14 amino acids. Germline V gives CDR1 MNHEY, CDR2 SMNVEV (reference sequence). The DNA for the CDR3 is TGTGCCAGCAGTTTAACGGCAGGGGATTCACCCCTCCACTTT. The encoded protein is CASSLTAGDSPLHF.

The rearrangement uses TRBV12-3 or TRBV12-4 and TRBJ1-4; D gene uncertain. The CDR3 consists of 10 residues. Trimming removed 10 bases at V and 8 bases at J, with 8 bases between. CDR3 in amino acids: CATGREKLFF. For the CDR3, the DNA is TGTGCCACGGGTAGGGAAAAACTGTTTTTT.

The V gene is TRBV27, the J gene TRBJ2-1; 8 nucleotides line up with TRBD1. The V segment lost 6 bases and the J segment 4 bases; nucleotides outside the gene matches: 8. Germline-derived CDR1 and CDR2 are MNHEY and SMNVEV (reference sequence). The length of the CDR3 is 15 residues. CDR3 in DNA: TGTGCCAGCAGATCCGACAGGGGCCCTTACAATGAGCAGTTCTTC. It codes for CASRSDRGPYNEQFF.